This entry lists 30 T cell receptor beta chains sequenced from one sample in a study of identical twins. MiXCR was run by TCRdb on the 5' RACE reads, yielding one entry per CDR3 protein. Of 450,000 or so distinct CDR3 sequences in the sample, approximately 15% were seen once. These data were also filed under a second study, of yellow fever vaccine responses in identical twins.

The sequenced material came from CD4+ T cells sorted from blood. The receptors were gathered from a woman between 18 and 29 years old in good health.

The DNA for the CDR3 is TGTGCCAGCAGTTCTGGGGGCCGGGCTGAAAAACTGTTTTTT. Amino acids: CASSSGGRAEKLFF. The chain recombines TRBV12-3 or TRBV12-4 with TRBJ1-4; D might be TRBD1 (6 bases). Trimming stripped 4 bases from V and 7 bases from J, with 13 bases between. The CDR3 is 14 amino acids.

CDR3 nucleotide sequence: TGCAGTGCTAGAGGGGATAGGGGGGACTACGAGCAGTACTTC. Translation gives CSARGDRGDYEQYF. This chain joins TRBV20-1 and TRBJ2-7; D is perhaps TRBD1 or TRBD2 (6 bases each). V gave up 1 base and J gave up 3 bases, with 13 bases separating them. Germline V lookup: CDR1 DFQATT, CDR2 SNEGSKA (reference sequence). This CDR3 region has 14 residues.

The chain couples TRBV5-1 to TRBJ2-7; TRBD1 agrees at 8 bases. Trimming at V came to 0 bases and at J to 3 bases, leaving 5 bases not matched to a gene. The CDR3 is 15 residues long. Per germline, CDR1 SGHRS and CDR2 YFSETQ. Here the CDR3 DNA reads TGCGCCAGCAGCTTGGAGGCAGGGGGCCTCTACGAGCAGTACTTC. This gives the protein CASSLEAGGLYEQYF.

This clonotype has at least ten counts. The chain is built from TRBV5-1 and TRBJ2-7; D is possibly TRBD1 (5 bases). With 7 bases removed from V and 0 bases from J, the gap between germline ends came to 14 bases. The CDR3 spans 14 residues. Germline loops: CDR1 SGHRS, CDR2 YFSETQ. The CDR3 loop reads CASETAPSSYEQYF. In DNA form, the CDR3 reads TGCGCCAGCGAGACAGCCCCCAGCTCCTACGAGCAGTACTTC.

This clonotype was counted only a few times. This CDR3 reads CSVMPGTVSDTQYF. The CDR3 DNA reads as TGCAGCGTAATGCCCGGGACAGTATCAGATACGCAGTATTTT. The chain joins TRBV29-1 to TRBJ2-3, with 7 nucleotides matching TRBD1. Germline V gene lookup returns CDR1 SQVTM and CDR2 ANQGSEA. The CDR3 consists of 14 residues. Trimming cost V 6 bases and J 4 bases; bases outside gene matches: 10.

There are a few counts of this clonotype. This chain links TRBV25-1 with TRBJ2-3, with D possibly TRBD2 on 7 matching bases. V lost 4 bases and J lost 1, with 12 bases in between. The CDR3 consists of 15 residues. The germline V gene encodes CDR1 MGHDK and CDR2 SYGVNS. CDR3 amino acids: CASSVEGGRTDTQYF. The CDR3 DNA is TGTGCCAGCAGTGTGGAGGGGGGGCGCACAGATACGCAGTATTTT.

This clonotype was detected many times. The V gene is TRBV4-3, the J gene TRBJ2-3; D remains unclear. Trimming removed 1 base at V and 6 bases at J, with 8 bases between. CDR1 is LGHNA, CDR2 YSLEER, per germline. The CDR3 runs to 13 residues. The CDR3 bases are TGCGCCAGCAGCCAAGTTGCCGGTGATACGCAGTATTTT. Its protein is CASSQVAGDTQYF.

The chain is built from TRBV5-1 and TRBJ2-1; the match to TRBD1 covers 9 bases. Trimming cost V 1 base and J 7 bases; bases outside gene matches: 6. From germline, CDR1 is SGHRS and CDR2 YFSETQ. The CDR3 runs to 15 residues. DNA for the CDR3: TGCGCCAGCAGCTTGTTCTCGGGACAGGGTAATGAGCAGTTCTTC. This encodes CASSLFSGQGNEQFF.

This chain connects TRBV18 to TRBJ2-1; D remains ambiguous. Germline V gives CDR1 KGHSH, CDR2 LQKENI. V lost 5 bases and J lost 2, with 16 bases in between. There are 16 residues in the CDR3. CDR3 region: CASSATDPFTYNEQFF. In nucleotides, the CDR3 is TGTGCCAGCTCAGCAACGGACCCTTTCACCTACAATGAGCAGTTCTTC.

This chain uses TRBV6-1 with TRBJ2-7; 9 bases are shared with TRBD2. Germline CDR1 MNHNS, CDR2 SASEGT. J lost 9 bases, V lost 1 base, and 10 bases had no gene match. The CDR3 is 15 residues long. The CDR3: CASSEEGGRAVRQYF. The DNA of the CDR3 is TGTGCCAGCAGTGAAGAGGGCGGGAGGGCCGTTCGGCAGTACTTC.

This clonotype was seen only a few times. Sequence at one end of the junction differs from germline and may be a read error. The chain joins TRBV7-3 to TRBJ2-3, with D perhaps TRBD2 (6 bases). Germline CDR1 and CDR2: SGHTA and FQGTGA. This CDR3 spans 15 amino acids. The CDR3 sequence is CASSLSGGATDTQYF. CDR3 bases: TGCGCCAGCAGCTTGTCCGGCGGGGCCACAGATACGCAGTATTTT.

This clonotype occurred a few times. The chain links TRBV12-3 or TRBV12-4 to TRBJ2-1, with D unresolved. Trimming cost V 5 bases and J 4 bases, with 18 bases left between them. The CDR3 contains 16 residues. For the CDR3, the DNA is TGTGCCAGCAGTCCCCCGGGCGAATTCTCTTACAATGAGCAGTTCTTC. Encoded protein: CASSPPGEFSYNEQFF.

As concerns this clonotype: A read error may explain this, as a much larger clone is one base away. V and J are TRBV6-5 and TRBJ2-7; 7 nucleotides match TRBD1. The CDR3 extends over 12 amino acids. CDR1 is MNHEY, CDR2 SVGAGI, per germline. V was pared by 6 bases and J by 3 bases, with 2 bases of the junction left unmatched. CDR3 DNA: TGTGCCAGCAGGACAGGGATCTACGAGCAGTACTTC. Translating gives CASRTGIYEQYF.

The J gene is TRBJ2-7, the V gene TRBV7-2, with 7 bases that match TRBD2. The CDR3 contains 16 residues. Per germline, CDR1 SGHTA and CDR2 FQGNSA. Trimming cost V 0 bases and J 0 bases; bases outside gene matches: 5. CDR3 region: CASSLAARTSSYEQYF. For the CDR3, the DNA is TGTGCCAGCAGCTTAGCAGCGCGGACTAGCTCCTACGAGCAGTACTTC.

The gene calls are TRBV6-5 and TRBJ2-7, with 7 nucleotides matching TRBD2. Trimming removed 2 bases from V and 3 bases from J; junction bases left unmatched: 7. The germline CDR1 and CDR2 sequences are MNHEY and SVGAGI. The CDR3 is made up of 15 amino acids. Written as DNA, the CDR3 is TGTGCCAGCAGTTACCAGGGCGGGGGAATCTACGAGCAGTACTTC. Translating gives CASSYQGGGIYEQYF.

The chain recombines TRBV6-5 with TRBJ2-7; D is possibly TRBD2 (6 bases). CDR3 size: 15 residues. V gave up 3 bases and J gave up 2 bases, with 14 bases separating them. The germline CDR1 and CDR2 sequences are MNHEY and SVGAGI. The CDR3 nucleotides are TGTGCCAGCAGTTATACTGGCGGGGCAACCTACGAGCAGTACTTC. This codes for CASSYTGGATYEQYF.

This clonotype occurred a few times. The J gene is TRBJ2-3, the V gene TRBV5-1, with 9 bases fitting TRBD2. The CDR3 consists of 16 residues. After removal of 3 bases from V and 2 bases from J, the junction contained 7 bases not matched to a gene. Germline V gene sequence: CDR1 SGHRS, CDR2 YFSETQ. The CDR3 loop reads CASSSETSGYTDTQYF. CDR3 nucleotides: TGCGCCAGCAGCTCAGAGACTAGCGGCTACACAGATACGCAGTATTTT. Filled out from reference TRBV5-1 and TRBJ2-3, the complete variable domain reads KAGVTQTPRYLIKTRGQQVTLSCSPISGHRSVSWYQQTPGQGLQFLFEYFSETQRNKGNFPGRFSGRQFSNSRSEMNVSTLELGDSALYLCASSSETSGYTDTQYFGPGTRLTVL.

This clonotype has more than one count but fewer than ten. The CDR3 sequence: CASSTNQETQYF. The CDR3 nucleotides read TGTGCCAGCAGTACCAATCAAGAGACCCAGTACTTC. The chain is built from TRBV6-2 or TRBV6-3 and TRBJ2-5, with D uncertain. This CDR3 region has 12 residues. The V and J ends lost 5 bases and 2 bases respectively, with 6 bases between them. CDR1 and CDR2 (germline): MNHEY, SVGEGT.

The genes are TRBV12-3 or TRBV12-4 and TRBJ2-7; no clear D gene. This CDR3 is 13 amino acids long. V was cut by 6 bases and J by 4 bases, with 13 bases left in between. The CDR3 nucleotides read TGTGCCAGCAGCCGCTTAATGGTTTACGAGCAGTACTTC. As protein: CASSRLMVYEQYF.

Ten or more counts support this clonotype. V gene TRBV12-3 or TRBV12-4 combines with J gene TRBJ1-5; D is unclear. The CDR3 spans 14 residues. V shed 4 bases and J shed 4 bases, with 11 bases lying between them. CDR3 nucleotides: TGTGCCAGCAGTTCTTCCGGGCGAAATCAGCCCCAGCATTTT. Amino acids: CASSSSGRNQPQHF.

Only a few counts were recorded for this clonotype. This rearrangement joins TRBV5-1 to TRBJ2-5; perhaps TRBD2 as D (6 bases). The CDR3 is made up of 15 amino acids. Germline-derived CDR1 and CDR2 are SGHRS and YFSETQ. The V gene lost 1 base and the J gene lost 4 bases, with 14 bases spanning the gap. Here the CDR3 reads CASSLRGSSAETQYF. For the CDR3, the DNA is TGCGCCAGCAGCTTGAGGGGATCTAGCGCAGAGACCCAGTACTTC.

Here the CDR3 reads CASSWDSSYNEQFF. Written as DNA, the CDR3 is TGTGCCAGCAGCTGGGACAGCTCCTACAATGAGCAGTTCTTC. The chain joins TRBV7-2 to TRBJ2-1; the match to TRBD1 covers 7 bases. CDR3 size: 14 residues. CDR1 and CDR2 from the germline V gene are SGHTA and FQGNSA. V was clipped by 4 bases and J by 0 bases; unmatched bases: 0.

V and J are TRBV6-5 and TRBJ2-7; TRBD1 matches 7 bases. The CDR3 length is 15 residues. Germline V gene lookup returns CDR1 MNHEY and CDR2 SVGAGI. The J segment lost 0 bases and the V segment lost 2 bases, leaving 4 bases of the junction unmatched. In DNA, the CDR3 is TGTGCCAGCAGTTACACCCGGGACAGCTCCTACGAGCAGTACTTC. It specifies CASSYTRDSSYEQYF.

V and J are TRBV3-1 and TRBJ1-4, with a weak D call TRBD1 (5 bases). V lost 4 bases and J 6 bases, leaving 15 bases between the germline ends. The CDR3 consists of 15 residues. CDR1 is LGHDT, CDR2 YNNKEL, per germline (reference sequence). The CDR3, as DNA: TGTGCCAGCAGCCCTTCCACGGGAGGGGATGAAAAACTGTTTTTT. As protein: CASSPSTGGDEKLFF.

In its sample, this clonotype was seen a few times. The genes are TRBV29-1 and TRBJ1-1; TRBD1 aligns across 7 bases. Germline CDR1 reads SQVTM; CDR2 reads ANQGSEA. The CDR3 contains 13 residues. Germline trimming cut 4 bases from V and 8 bases from J; bases unmatched to any gene: 10. The CDR3 DNA is TGCAGCGTTGCCAACCCCACAGGGGTGGAAGCTTTCTTT. This sequence encodes CSVANPTGVEAFF.

This clonotype was counted only a few times. This chain connects TRBV7-2 to TRBJ1-6; possibly TRBD1 for D (5 bases). The CDR3 is 15 amino acids. The ends were cut back, 3 bases at V and 8 bases at J, with 14 bases in the middle. The germline V gene encodes CDR1 SGHTA and CDR2 FQGNSA. CDR3 nucleotides: TGTGCCAGCAGCTTCAAGGGCCTAGGGGATTCACCCCTCCACTTT. This translates into CASSFKGLGDSPLHF.

In its sample, this clonotype was seen once. The V gene is TRBV3-1, the J gene TRBJ2-1; tentatively, D is TRBD2 (7 bases). The CDR3 sequence is 16 residues long. Germline CDR1 is LGHDT and CDR2 is YNNKEL (reference sequence). With 4 bases removed from V and 6 bases from J, the gap between germline ends came to 19 bases. The CDR3 is CASSLFPARGRNEQFF. CDR3 coding DNA: TGTGCCAGCAGCCTTTTCCCAGCGCGGGGGCGCAATGAGCAGTTCTTC.

This clonotype appeared a single time. The chain links TRBV2 to TRBJ2-1, with TRBD1 identical over 8 bases. The J segment lost 2 bases and the V segment lost 5 bases, leaving 5 bases of the junction unmatched. The germline V gene encodes CDR1 SNHLY and CDR2 FYNNEI. CDR3 size: 15 residues. CDR3 loop: CASSQGAGPYNEQFF. CDR3 sequence (DNA): TGTGCCAGCAGTCAGGGGGCTGGCCCCTACAATGAGCAGTTCTTC.

The chain has TRBV28 and TRBJ2-1, with TRBD2 matching 12 bases. The CDR3 consists of 17 residues. Germline V lookup: CDR1 MDHEN, CDR2 SYDVKM. With V trimmed by 6 bases and J by 0 bases, 6 bases remained unmatched. CDR3 coding DNA: TGTGCCAGCAGGGCGACTAGCGGGAGAAGCTCCTACAATGAGCAGTTCTTC. This encodes CASRATSGRSSYNEQFF.

There are a few counts of this clonotype. V usage is TRBV5-1 and J usage is TRBJ2-3, with D tentatively TRBD1 (5 bases). There are 14 residues in the CDR3. Per germline, CDR1 SGHRS and CDR2 YFSETQ. Trimming removed 3 bases from V and 2 bases from J, with 10 bases in between. This CDR3 is CASSYQGYTDTQYF. For the CDR3, the DNA is TGCGCCAGCAGCTATCAGGGATACACAGATACGCAGTATTTT.